Sequencing of this T cell receptor beta chain was carried out in a study of early T cells in non-severe SARS-CoV-2 infection. As for the study in general: Sequencing of unsorted whole blood was done on bulk RNA, leaving chains unpaired.

Germline V gene lookup returns CDR1 DFQATT and CDR2 SNEGSKA (reference sequence). Trimming shortened V by 0 bases and J by 8 bases, and 11 bases separated the two germline ends. CDR3 length equals 14 residues. Each single cDNA molecule received a unique molecular identifier. TCRdb recomputed calls from the 5' RACE reads with MiXCR, one row per CDR3 protein. The sample holds about 52,000 distinct CDR3 sequences, approximately 6% seen once. This clonotype was seen ten or more times. The chain combines TRBV20-1 with TRBJ1-6; perhaps TRBD1 as D (6 bases). Sequenced material: whole blood. This receptor was taken from an adult who was a healthcare worker with PCR-confirmed SARS-CoV-2 infection or an uninfected control (not recorded which). CDR3 region: CSAREGAEYSPLHF. The CDR3 region has the DNA TGCAGTGCTAGAGAGGGGGCAGAGTATTCACCCCTCCACTTT.